This is a list of T cell receptor beta chains from one sample in a study of blood T cell repertoires in COVID-19. Data came from immunoSEQ multiplex PCR; TCRdb stores just in-frame clones and leaves some out. The sample has roughly 150,000 clones, under 90% seen once. The sequenced sample consisted of PBMCs or T cells enriched from blood (not recorded which). These receptors were collected from a man between 60 and 75 years old who had recovered from COVID-19. Each CDR3 is given with its conserved first and last residue. Each record gives: CDR3 length, D gene, clone size, J gene, V gene, CDR3 DNA, CDR3 protein. A D gene is named only where the DNA matches it firmly. Part of the rows lack a size; the others show once, few, many or a class for expanded clones.

len: 14; d_gene: NA; abundance: few; j_gene: TRBJ2-2; v_gene: TRBV6-5; CDR3nt: TGTGCCAGCAGTTACGGGCCTGCCACCGGGGAGCTGTTTTTT; CDR3aa: CASSYGPATGELFF
len: 13; d_gene: TRBD1; abundance: NA; j_gene: TRBJ1-2; v_gene: TRBV11-2; CDR3nt: TGTGCCAGCAGCGGCACAGGGGGACATGGCTACACCTTC; CDR3aa: CASSGTGGHGYTF
len: 16; d_gene: TRBD2; abundance: once; j_gene: TRBJ2-1; v_gene: TRBV11-2; CDR3nt: TGTGCCAGCAGCATAAGCGGGGGCCGAATCTACAATGAGCAGTTCTTC; CDR3aa: CASSISGGRIYNEQFF
len: 15; d_gene: TRBD2; abundance: many; j_gene: TRBJ2-1; v_gene: TRBV7-7; CDR3nt: TGTGCTAGCAGCCGGATAGCGGGAGTCGTCGATGAGCAGTTCTTC; CDR3aa: CASSRIAGVVDEQFF
len: 16; d_gene: TRBD1; abundance: NA; j_gene: TRBJ2-5; v_gene: TRBV6-1; CDR3nt: TGTGCCAGCAGTGAAGGCCCCGGACAGGGTATGGAGACCCAGTACTTC; CDR3aa: CASSEGPGQGMETQYF
len: 15; d_gene: TRBD1; abundance: few; j_gene: TRBJ1-5; v_gene: TRBV19; CDR3nt: TGTGCCAGTAGGACCACAGGGGGTAGCGGTCAGCCCCAGCATTTT; CDR3aa: CASRTTGGSGQPQHF
len: 13; d_gene: NA; abundance: NA; j_gene: TRBJ1-2; v_gene: TRBV11-2; CDR3nt: TGTGCCAGTCAGGGTCTACGAGGCTATGGCTACACCTTC; CDR3aa: CASQGLRGYGYTF
len: 16; d_gene: NA; abundance: NA; j_gene: TRBJ2-5; v_gene: TRBV5-4; CDR3nt: TGTGCCAGCAGCCGAGCCTCCGGGAGCCGAGGAGAGACCCAGTACTTC; CDR3aa: CASSRASGSRGETQYF
len: 14; d_gene: NA; abundance: NA; j_gene: TRBJ2-3; v_gene: TRBV9; CDR3nt: TGTGCCAGCAGCGACAGGGCGGCTCCAGATACGCAGTATTTT; CDR3aa: CASSDRAAPDTQYF
len: 18; d_gene: TRBD2; abundance: many; j_gene: TRBJ2-3; v_gene: TRBV7-9; CDR3nt: TGTGCCAGCAGCTTAGCAGGATCCCGGCGGGGGGGCCGGGATACGCAGTATTTT; CDR3aa: CASSLAGSRRGGRDTQYF
len: 16; d_gene: TRBD2; abundance: NA; j_gene: TRBJ2-2; v_gene: TRBV20-1; CDR3nt: TGCAGTGCTAGTCGGCTAGCGGGGCCGAACACCGGGGAGCTGTTTTTT; CDR3aa: CSASRLAGPNTGELFF